These T cell receptor beta chains were read from a single sample in a study of T cell responses to AZD1222 COVID-19 vaccine. Some clones are missing from TCRdb's copy, which holds only in-frame ones; the method was immunoSEQ multiplex PCR. Here the sample spans roughly 160,000 clones, 80% to 95% being singletons. The sample here was peripheral blood, taken on day 0 of AZD1222 vaccination. These receptor sequences come from an adult in good health. CDR3s include the opening cysteine and the closing phenylalanine or tryptophan. Fields, in order: J gene, clone size, D gene, V gene, CDR3 protein, CDR3 DNA. The D gene is left open where the match is weak. Not every row has a clone size; where given, it reads once, few, many or a size class.

j_call: TRBJ2-3
clone_size: .
d_call: .
v_call: TRBV5-1
cdr3_aa: CASSSGWTPRLRLGDTQYF
cdr3_nt: TGCGCCAGCAGCTCCGGATGGACCCCAAGGCTGCGATTGGGAGATACGCAGTATTTT

j_call: TRBJ1-5
clone_size: .
d_call: .
v_call: TRBV5-6
cdr3_aa: CASSLGQISNQPQHF
cdr3_nt: TGTGCCAGCAGCCTCGGACAGATTAGCAATCAGCCCCAGCATTTT

j_call: TRBJ2-7
clone_size: .
d_call: .
v_call: TRBV11-2
cdr3_aa: CASSLGAGSYEQYF
cdr3_nt: TGTGCCAGCAGCTTAGGGGCAGGGTCCTACGAGCAGTACTTC

j_call: TRBJ2-7
clone_size: .
d_call: TRBD1
v_call: TRBV10-1
cdr3_aa: CASSLDRGEQYF
cdr3_nt: TGCGCCAGCAGTCTCGACAGGGGCGAGCAGTACTTC

j_call: TRBJ1-5
clone_size: .
d_call: TRBD1
v_call: TRBV19
cdr3_aa: CASSEGQGEVGNQPQHF
cdr3_nt: TGTGCCAGTAGTGAGGGACAGGGGGAGGTTGGCAATCAGCCCCAGCATTTT

j_call: TRBJ1-1
clone_size: .
d_call: .
v_call: TRBV7-9
cdr3_aa: CASSLDGEAFF
cdr3_nt: TGTGCCAGCAGTTTGGACGGTGAAGCTTTCTTT

j_call: TRBJ2-3
clone_size: once
d_call: .
v_call: TRBV2
cdr3_aa: CASSVRTTDTQYF
cdr3_nt: TGTGCCAGCAGTGTGAGAACCACAGATACGCAGTATTTT

j_call: TRBJ1-3
clone_size: few
d_call: .
v_call: TRBV12-5
cdr3_aa: CASGLASGTSWNTIYF
cdr3_nt: TGTGCTAGTGGTTTGGCCTCCGGGACATCCTGGAACACCATATATTTT

j_call: TRBJ2-1
clone_size: .
d_call: .
v_call: TRBV24-1
cdr3_aa: CATSDSSGGYWDEQFF
cdr3_nt: TGTGCCACCAGTGATTCATCCGGGGGTTATTGGGATGAGCAGTTCTTC

j_call: TRBJ1-5
clone_size: once
d_call: .
v_call: TRBV6-2/TRBV6-3
cdr3_aa: CASSYTPDGPQHF
cdr3_nt: TGTGCCAGCAGTTACACCCCAGACGGGCCCCAGCATTTT

j_call: TRBJ1-3
clone_size: .
d_call: .
v_call: TRBV7-8
cdr3_aa: CASSFEPRPRDTIYF
cdr3_nt: TGTGCCAGCAGCTTTGAACCACGGCCAAGAGACACCATATATTTT

j_call: TRBJ1-1
clone_size: .
d_call: .
v_call: TRBV5-1
cdr3_aa: CASSLDSTYTEAFF
cdr3_nt: TGCGCCAGCAGCTTGGACAGTACCTACACTGAAGCTTTCTTT

j_call: TRBJ2-5
clone_size: .
d_call: TRBD1
v_call: TRBV6-5
cdr3_aa: CASRGQARETQYF
cdr3_nt: TGTGCCAGCAGGGGACAGGCTCGGGAGACCCAGTACTTC

j_call: TRBJ2-7
clone_size: .
d_call: TRBD1
v_call: TRBV5-5
cdr3_aa: CASSFRLQGAYNEQYF
cdr3_nt: TGTGCCAGCAGCTTTCGGCTACAGGGGGCTTACAACGAGCAGTACTTC

j_call: TRBJ2-7
clone_size: .
d_call: .
v_call: TRBV7-8
cdr3_aa: CASSLAPRFYEQYF
cdr3_nt: TGTGCCAGCAGCTTAGCTCCCAGGTTTTACGAGCAGTACTTC

j_call: TRBJ1-4
clone_size: .
d_call: TRBD1
v_call: TRBV15
cdr3_aa: CATSPGDRGREKLFF
cdr3_nt: TGTGCCACCAGCCCTGGGGACAGGGGACGCGAAAAACTGTTTTTT

j_call: TRBJ1-5
clone_size: .
d_call: .
v_call: TRBV6-6
cdr3_aa: CASSYREGGNQPQHF
cdr3_nt: TGTGCCAGCAGTTATAGGGAGGGGGGCAATCAGCCCCAGCATTTT

j_call: TRBJ1-2
clone_size: .
d_call: TRBD1
v_call: TRBV2
cdr3_aa: CASTPGTDVYGYTF
cdr3_nt: TGTGCCAGCACCCCCGGGACAGACGTATATGGCTACACCTTC

j_call: TRBJ1-1
clone_size: .
d_call: .
v_call: TRBV5-4
cdr3_aa: CASSLGRRGGTDEAFF
cdr3_nt: TGTGCCAGCAGCTTGGGGAGGAGGGGCGGAACAGATGAAGCTTTCTTT

j_call: TRBJ1-2
clone_size: .
d_call: TRBD1
v_call: TRBV2
cdr3_aa: CASSASYRGRGYGYTF
cdr3_nt: TGTGCCAGCAGTGCTTCATACAGGGGGAGAGGCTATGGCTACACCTTC

j_call: TRBJ1-2
clone_size: .
d_call: .
v_call: TRBV6-2/TRBV6-3
cdr3_aa: CASSPRDLALNYGYTF
cdr3_nt: TGTGCCAGCAGTCCCAGAGACCTCGCTCTTAACTATGGCTACACCTTC

j_call: TRBJ1-5
clone_size: once
d_call: .
v_call: TRBV6-1
cdr3_aa: CASSVKGTSSNQPQHF
cdr3_nt: TGTGCCAGCAGTGTAAAGGGGACCTCTAGCAATCAGCCCCAGCATTTT

j_call: TRBJ1-2
clone_size: .
d_call: .
v_call: TRBV9
cdr3_aa: CASSPRGVRSDGYTF
cdr3_nt: TGTGCCAGCAGCCCCCGGGGAGTACGCAGTGATGGCTACACCTTC

j_call: TRBJ2-2
clone_size: .
d_call: .
v_call: TRBV19
cdr3_aa: CASINRASRNTGELFF
cdr3_nt: TGTGCCAGTATTAACAGGGCTTCCCGAAACACCGGGGAGCTGTTTTTT

j_call: TRBJ1-1
clone_size: .
d_call: .
v_call: TRBV7-3
cdr3_aa: CASSSGTSGNTEAFF
cdr3_nt: TGTGCCAGCAGCTCGGGGACCTCAGGGAACACTGAAGCTTTCTTT

j_call: TRBJ1-2
clone_size: .
d_call: .
v_call: TRBV6-2/TRBV6-3
cdr3_aa: CASSSPRGGSYGYTF
cdr3_nt: TGTGCCAGCAGTTCCCCCCGGGGGGGTTCCTATGGCTACACCTTC

j_call: TRBJ1-5
clone_size: .
d_call: .
v_call: TRBV23-1
cdr3_aa: CASSQRHAWGRQPQHF
cdr3_nt: TGCGCCAGCAGTCAACGGCACGCCTGGGGGAGACAGCCCCAGCATTTT

j_call: TRBJ2-3
clone_size: .
d_call: .
v_call: TRBV5-1
cdr3_aa: CASSLVGGNTDTQYF
cdr3_nt: TGCGCCAGCAGCTTGGTGGGTGGAAACACAGATACGCAGTATTTT

j_call: TRBJ1-1
clone_size: .
d_call: .
v_call: TRBV6-6
cdr3_aa: CASSSQGGPEAFF
cdr3_nt: TGTGCCAGCAGTTCCCAAGGAGGGCCTGAAGCTTTCTTT

j_call: TRBJ2-1
clone_size: .
d_call: TRBD1
v_call: TRBV25-1
cdr3_aa: CASSFYRGPSEQFF
cdr3_nt: TGTGCCAGCAGTTTCTACAGGGGGCCCAGTGAGCAGTTCTTC

j_call: TRBJ1-4
clone_size: .
d_call: .
v_call: TRBV5-1
cdr3_aa: CASSLVPGRNEKLFF
cdr3_nt: TGCGCCAGCAGCTTGGTTCCAGGCCGGAATGAAAAACTGTTTTTT

j_call: TRBJ1-1
clone_size: .
d_call: TRBD1
v_call: TRBV30
cdr3_aa: CAWSGGWDRRSLNTEAFF
cdr3_nt: TGTGCCTGGAGTGGAGGTTGGGACAGGCGAAGCCTGAACACTGAAGCTTTCTTT

j_call: TRBJ2-5
clone_size: .
d_call: TRBD2
v_call: TRBV7-3
cdr3_aa: CASSALGAGGRETQYF
cdr3_nt: TGTGCCAGCAGCGCCCTAGGGGCGGGAGGACGGGAGACCCAGTACTTC

j_call: TRBJ1-2
clone_size: once
d_call: TRBD1
v_call: TRBV30
cdr3_aa: CAWRKGQGVGGYTF
cdr3_nt: TGTGCCTGGAGGAAGGGACAGGGGGTTGGTGGCTACACCTTC

j_call: TRBJ2-3
clone_size: .
d_call: .
v_call: TRBV19
cdr3_aa: CASSWQGSSTDTQYF
cdr3_nt: TGTGCCAGTAGTTGGCAGGGTTCTAGCACAGATACGCAGTATTTT

j_call: TRBJ2-2
clone_size: .
d_call: TRBD2
v_call: TRBV9
cdr3_aa: CASSLRLAGGNTGELFF
cdr3_nt: TGTGCCAGCAGCCTCCGACTAGCGGGGGGGAACACCGGGGAGCTGTTTTTT

j_call: TRBJ2-2
clone_size: .
d_call: TRBD2
v_call: TRBV27
cdr3_aa: CASSFERGANTGELFF
cdr3_nt: TGTGCCAGCAGTTTCGAGCGGGGGGCAAACACCGGGGAGCTGTTTTTT

j_call: TRBJ2-7
clone_size: .
d_call: .
v_call: TRBV18
cdr3_aa: CASSLTGYSYEQYF
cdr3_nt: TGTGCCAGCTCACTGACTGGGTACTCCTACGAGCAGTACTTC

j_call: TRBJ2-7
clone_size: .
d_call: .
v_call: TRBV6-2/TRBV6-3
cdr3_aa: CASSYSPDPSYEQYF
cdr3_nt: TGTGCCAGCAGTTACTCCCCAGATCCCTCCTACGAGCAGTACTTC

j_call: TRBJ1-5
clone_size: .
d_call: .
v_call: TRBV19
cdr3_aa: CASSTPGRSSNQPQHF
cdr3_nt: TGTGCCAGTAGTACCCCCGGACGGAGCAGCAATCAGCCCCAGCATTTT

j_call: TRBJ1-2
clone_size: .
d_call: .
v_call: TRBV5-6
cdr3_aa: CASSLNRVSYGYTF
cdr3_nt: TGTGCCAGCAGCTTAAACCGGGTATCTTATGGCTACACCTTC

j_call: TRBJ2-7
clone_size: once
d_call: .
v_call: TRBV6-1
cdr3_aa: CASSEHYYEQYF
cdr3_nt: TGCGCCAGCAGTGAACACTACTACGAGCAGTACTTC

j_call: TRBJ1-4
clone_size: .
d_call: .
v_call: TRBV3-1/TRBV3-2
cdr3_aa: CASSSDATNEKLFF
cdr3_nt: TGTGCCAGCAGTTCCGATGCAACTAATGAAAAACTGTTTTTT

j_call: TRBJ2-5
clone_size: .
d_call: .
v_call: TRBV11-3
cdr3_aa: CASSLAGSQETQYF
cdr3_nt: TGTGCCAGCAGCTTGGCGGGTTCCCAAGAGACCCAGTACTTC

j_call: TRBJ1-3
clone_size: .
d_call: .
v_call: TRBV18
cdr3_aa: CASSPFAGALSGNTIYF
cdr3_nt: TGTGCCAGCTCACCTTTCGCAGGGGCCCTCTCTGGAAACACCATATATTTT

j_call: TRBJ1-2
clone_size: .
d_call: TRBD1
v_call: TRBV5-1
cdr3_aa: CASSLGTGWRYGYTF
cdr3_nt: TGCGCCAGCAGCTTGGGGACAGGGTGGCGCTATGGCTACACCTTC

j_call: TRBJ1-2
clone_size: .
d_call: .
v_call: TRBV5-6
cdr3_aa: CASSLGEGYTF
cdr3_nt: TGTGCCAGCAGCTTGGGGGAAGGCTACACCTTC

j_call: TRBJ1-5
clone_size: .
d_call: .
v_call: TRBV15
cdr3_aa: CATSRGGRHHSNQPQHF
cdr3_nt: TGTGCCACCAGCAGAGGGGGTCGACACCATAGCAATCAGCCCCAGCATTTT

j_call: TRBJ2-1
clone_size: .
d_call: TRBD1
v_call: TRBV18
cdr3_aa: CASSLGQGPSYNEQFF
cdr3_nt: TGTGCCAGCTCACTAGGACAGGGTCCTTCCTACAATGAGCAGTTCTTC

j_call: TRBJ1-5
clone_size: .
d_call: TRBD1
v_call: TRBV6-2/TRBV6-3
cdr3_aa: CASSTSGGSNQPQHF
cdr3_nt: TGTGCCAGCAGTACCTCAGGGGGCTCAAATCAGCCCCAGCATTTT

j_call: TRBJ2-7
clone_size: once
d_call: .
v_call: TRBV7-8
cdr3_aa: CASSFAVEQYF
cdr3_nt: TGTGCCAGCAGCTTCGCGGTGGAGCAGTACTTC

j_call: TRBJ2-7
clone_size: once
d_call: .
v_call: TRBV7-2
cdr3_aa: CASSHLTPQPLEQYF
cdr3_nt: TGTGCCAGCAGCCACTTGACCCCACAACCGCTCGAGCAGTACTTC

j_call: TRBJ2-1
clone_size: .
d_call: .
v_call: TRBV6-5
cdr3_aa: CASSYSNPLYNEQFF
cdr3_nt: TGTGCCAGCAGTTACTCGAATCCCCTCTACAATGAGCAGTTCTTC

j_call: TRBJ2-2
clone_size: .
d_call: .
v_call: TRBV6-5
cdr3_aa: CASSYSTGVNTGELFF
cdr3_nt: TGTGCCAGCAGTTACTCGACGGGGGTGAACACCGGGGAGCTGTTTTTT

j_call: TRBJ1-1
clone_size: once
d_call: .
v_call: TRBV19
cdr3_aa: CASSMRGSWDTEAFF
cdr3_nt: TGTGCCAGTAGTATGAGGGGGTCATGGGACACTGAAGCTTTCTTT

j_call: TRBJ2-2
clone_size: .
d_call: .
v_call: TRBV27
cdr3_aa: CASSLSAQGGTGELFF
cdr3_nt: TGTGCCAGCAGTTTATCCGCCCAGGGTGGCACCGGGGAGCTGTTTTTT

j_call: TRBJ2-3
clone_size: .
d_call: .
v_call: TRBV4-3
cdr3_aa: CASSQVGGTQYF
cdr3_nt: TGCGCCAGCAGCCAAGTCGGGGGTACGCAGTATTTT